These T cell receptor beta chains were read from a single sample in a study of blood T cell repertoires in COVID-19. Using immunoSEQ multiplex PCR, the repertoire was profiled, and TCRdb retains in-frame clones only, with some absent. This table has roughly 100,000 clones, 80% to 95% appearing once. Material for sequencing was peripheral blood. These receptors were obtained from a woman aged 45-59 years with COVID-19, enrolled during active disease. The CDR3 runs from the conserved cysteine through the conserved F or W.

TRBV29-1	TRBJ1-1	CGGGNTEAFF
TRBV19	TRBJ1-3	CASARTGGIGPPGNTIYF
TRBV6-2/TRBV6-3	TRBJ1-2	CASSYGRRQGNGYTF
TRBV4-1	TRBJ2-1	CASSPWSSYNEQFF
TRBV9	TRBJ2-5	CASSVGPAGQETQYF
TRBV7-2	TRBJ2-7	CASSLDPGYYEQYF
TRBV6-5	TRBJ2-2	CASYRGSLTGELFF
TRBV5-4	TRBJ2-3	CASSSLLGTAVNTQYF
TRBV3-1/TRBV3-2	TRBJ1-4	CASSGIYGDKLFF
TRBV7-9	TRBJ1-4	CASSLWGEGAEKLFF
TRBV6-2/TRBV6-3	TRBJ1-1	CASSYPFHSTNTEAFF
TRBV24-1	TRBJ2-3	CATSDRGAGGTDTQYF
TRBV10-3	TRBJ1-2	CAISGAGEGYTF
TRBV29-1	TRBJ1-1	CSVSEGGAFF
TRBV19	TRBJ2-7	CASNLGGPSEQYF
TRBV21-1	TRBJ2-2	CASSKGRGGELFF
TRBV19	TRBJ1-1	CASGHLAGGMRRTEAFF
TRBV3-1/TRBV3-2	TRBJ2-2	CASSPKDRGLVLGELFF
TRBV7-9	TRBJ1-5	CASSYSGNQPQHF
TRBV6-1	TRBJ2-7	CASSVEVGTTRWAYEQYF
TRBV6-4	TRBJ1-1	CASGSQTDHKTNTEAFF
TRBV7-8	TRBJ2-3	CASSLETVRTDTQYF
TRBV14	TRBJ2-5	CASSPRRWQGVEETQYF
TRBV28	TRBJ2-7	CASSSGQGNEQYF
TRBV27	TRBJ1-1	CASSLPGAEAFF
TRBV18	TRBJ1-1	CASSPQQGWNTEAFF
TRBV29-1	TRBJ2-1	CSVDIQGYNEQFF
TRBV5-1	TRBJ1-1	CASSLGVGGNTEAFF
TRBV11-2	TRBJ1-1	CASSPGQGGLRTEAFF
TRBV7-8	TRBJ1-6	CASSLRRGEDSPLHF
TRBV5-1	TRBJ1-3	CASSSTRMGEDTIYF
TRBV9	TRBJ1-3	CASSSWTGGDGNTIYF
TRBV15	TRBJ2-3	CATSTGGTGLGGFTDTQYF
TRBV12-3/TRBV12-4	TRBJ2-4	CATGFADRNIQYF
TRBV18	TRBJ1-2	CASSREVGVYGYTF
TRBV19	TRBJ1-5	CASSTGTGGNQPQHF
TRBV27	TRBJ1-1	CASSHTQGYEAFF
TRBV4-3	TRBJ1-5	CASSQEAQGNQPQHF
TRBV6-1	TRBJ1-1	CASSEAGGSEAFF
TRBV6-2/TRBV6-3	TRBJ1-5	CASSLTGGRQPQHF
TRBV6-4	TRBJ1-1	CASSLRGGRTEAFF
TRBV2	TRBJ1-6	CASGGTANSPLHF
TRBV11-3	TRBJ1-4	CASSLRDRKLFF
TRBV4-1	TRBJ1-4	CASSQDLWDRGFEKLFF
TRBV6-2/TRBV6-3	TRBJ1-1	CASSSSLPLNTEAFF
TRBV20-1	TRBJ2-1	CSASEEYEQFF
TRBV10-3	TRBJ1-1	CAISTSEQGSTEAFF
TRBV4-1	TRBJ1-2	CASSHPLQGAKGYGYTF
TRBV5-1	TRBJ1-2	CASRPTGSRYGYTF
TRBV19	TRBJ1-1	CASSIRGEAFF